Below, 28 T cell receptor beta chains from the same sample are listed, as sequenced in a study of shared clonotypes between healthy human individuals. Assay used: immunoSEQ multiplex PCR; TCRdb lists only in-frame clones, some missing. In the table there are more than 2 million clones, roughly 94% of which are singletons. The sequencing sample was made of naive CD4+ T cells sorted from blood. Documented subset: CD45RA+ positively selected. These receptors were taken from a young man in good health.

On this clone itself: Germline is not matched at one junction end, which may reflect a read error. The V call is TRBV6-6, the J call TRBJ2-3; a weak D match, TRBD2 (6 bases). The germline CDR1 and CDR2 sequences are MNHNY and SVGAGI (reference sequence). The CDR3 contains 13 residues. The CDR3 spells CAISGGTLDTQYF. CDR3 DNA sequence: TGTGCCATCAGTGGGGGGACCTTGGATACGCAGTATTTT.

The chain combines TRBV7-9 with TRBJ1-1; D is unresolved. Germline assignment: CDR1 SEHNR and CDR2 FQNEAQ (reference sequence). The ends were cut back, 8 bases at V and 5 bases at J, with 12 bases in the middle. The CDR3 consists of 12 residues. In DNA, the CDR3 is TGTGCCAGCCGATTAGAAGGGACTGAAGCTTTCTTT. It yields the protein CASRLEGTEAFF. Full variable domain (missing parts from reference TRBV7-9 and TRBJ1-1): DTGVSQNPRHKITKRGQNVTFRCDPISEHNRLYWYRQTLGQGPEFLTYFQNEAQLEKSRLLSDRFSAERPKGSFSTLEIQRTEQGDSAMYLCASRLEGTEAFFGQGTRLTVV.

In DNA, the CDR3 is TGTGCCTGGAGTGTACGGGTGGGTGATGGCAATCAGCCCCAGCATTTT. This translates into CAWSVRVGDGNQPQHF. This rearrangement joins TRBV30 to TRBJ1-5; no reliable D call. This CDR3 comprises 16 residues. Germline CDR1 GTSNPN, CDR2 SVGIG (reference sequence). V was trimmed by 0 bases and J by 2 bases, leaving 14 bases between them.

The rearrangement uses TRBV5-1 and TRBJ2-2; tentatively, D is TRBD1 (5 bases). Trimming took off 4 bases at V and 6 bases at J, with 13 bases between the two ends. This CDR3 has 14 amino acids. Germline V gene sequence: CDR1 SGHRS, CDR2 YFSETQ. The chain's CDR3 is CASSPRAVAGELFF. The CDR3 DNA is TGCGCCAGCAGCCCCAGGGCGGTCGCCGGGGAGCTGTTTTTT. The full variable domain, rest sourced from reference TRBV5-1 and TRBJ2-2, is KAGVTQTPRYLIKTRGQQVTLSCSPISGHRSVSWYQQTPGQGLQFLFEYFSETQRNKGNFPGRFSGRQFSNSRSEMNVSTLELGDSALYLCASSPRAVAGELFFGEGSRLTVL.

This clone was observed once. J is TRBJ2-1 and V is TRBV18, with D possibly TRBD2 on 6 matching bases. Trimming took 0 bases from V and 9 from J, leaving 9 bases between them. In germline, CDR1 is KGHSH, CDR2 LQKENI. The CDR3 sequence is 13 residues long. CDR3: CASSPPVGGEQFF. The CDR3 bases are TGTGCCAGCTCACCACCGGTGGGGGGTGAGCAGTTCTTC.

The chain joins TRBV30 to TRBJ2-4; TRBD2 matches 11 bases. CDR3 length equals 17 residues. Unmatched junction bases numbered 8, after V lost 0 bases and J lost 4 bases. CDR1 GTSNPN and CDR2 SVGIG come from the germline V gene (reference sequence). The CDR3 is CAWSVLTSGRGKNIQYF. For the CDR3, the DNA is TGTGCCTGGAGTGTACTTACTAGCGGGAGAGGGAAAAACATTCAGTACTTC. Looking up the rest from reference TRBV30 and TRBJ2-4 gives the full variable domain: SQTIHQWPATLVQPVGSPLSLECTVEGTSNPNLYWYRQAAGRGLQLLFYSVGIGQISSEVPQNLSASRPQDRQFILSSKKLLLSDSGFYLCAWSVLTSGRGKNIQYFGAGTRLSVL.

The genes are TRBV7-2 and TRBJ2-6; 12 bases fit TRBD2. The J segment lost 11 bases and the V segment lost 5 bases, leaving 13 bases of the junction unmatched. CDR1 is SGHTA, CDR2 FQGNSA, per germline. This CDR3 has 17 amino acids. The CDR3 DNA is TGTGCCAGCAGCCCCCCCCCGGGACTAGCGGGTTTCTACGTCCTGACTTTC. Translated: CASSPPPGLAGFYVLTF.

The chain is built from TRBV21-1 and TRBJ2-4; TRBD1, the table's D call, was not compared with the DNA. TRBV21-1 is a known pseudogene. This CDR3 is 18 amino acids long. CDR3 in amino acids: CASSMAGTRLLAKNIQYF. The CDR3 nucleotides are TGTGCCAGCAGCATGGCCGGGACACGGTTACTAGCCAAAAACATTCAGTACTTC.

With regard to this clone: A much larger clone lies one base from this, so it may be a read error. The chain has TRBV4-1 and TRBJ1-3; unclear D gene. Germline V gene sequence: CDR1 MGHRA, CDR2 YSYEKL. Trimming pared 5 bases from V and 0 bases from J, leaving 8 bases between. This CDR3 has 14 residues. For the CDR3, the DNA is TGCGCCAGCAGCTTAGGGAGCTCTGGAAACACCATATATTTT. The encoded protein is CASSLGSSGNTIYF.

The V and J genes are TRBV11-2 and TRBJ1-2; D is ambiguous. V was shortened by 3 bases and J by 0 bases, with 8 bases between the two germline ends. The CDR3 is 14 amino acids. CDR1 is SGHAT and CDR2 is FQNNGV in the germline V gene. For the CDR3, the DNA is TGTGCCAGCAGCTTGCTCGGATCTAACTATGGCTACACCTTC. Its translation is CASSLLGSNYGYTF.

The rearrangement uses TRBV28 and TRBJ2-7; 10 bases align to TRBD2. This CDR3 contains 15 residues. Per the germline V gene, CDR1 is MDHEN and CDR2 is SYDVKM. J gave up 2 bases and V 5 bases, and 6 bases lay outside the gene matches. The CDR3 sequence: CASSVTSGAAYEQYF. CDR3 sequence (DNA): TGTGCCAGCAGTGTCACTAGCGGGGCGGCCTACGAGCAGTACTTC.

The chain is built from TRBV6-1 and TRBJ2-5; 7 positions agree with TRBD1. V was clipped by 6 bases and J by 5 bases; unmatched bases: 6. The CDR3 loop spans 13 amino acids. CDR1 MNHNS and CDR2 SASEGT come from the germline V gene. The CDR3 region has the DNA TGTGCCAGCAGCCAAAGGGGGCAGGAGACCCAGTACTTC. Translating gives CASSQRGQETQYF.

The chain carries TRBV6-5 and TRBJ2-2, with D possibly being TRBD1 (5 bases). Trimming took off 5 bases at V and 6 bases at J, with 10 bases between the two ends. Germline assignment: CDR1 MNHEY and CDR2 SVGAGI. The CDR3 contains 13 residues. In DNA form, the CDR3 reads TGTGCCAGCAGTCGCAGGGCGGCCGGGGAGCTGTTTTTT. Its translation: CASSRRAAGELFF.

This clone occurred once. The J gene is TRBJ1-2, the V gene TRBV19; TRBD1 might be the D (5 bases). The CDR3 consists of 16 residues. V shed 6 bases and J shed 5 bases, with 22 bases lying between them. CDR1 and CDR2 from the germline V gene are LNHDA and SQIVND (reference sequence). The CDR3 loop reads CASRPITKGLGYGYTF. CDR3 sequence (DNA): TGTGCCAGTAGACCCATCACTAAGGGGCTGGGGTATGGCTACACCTTC.

The J gene is TRBJ2-3, the V gene TRBV25-1, with 9 positions matching TRBD1. The V segment lost 9 bases and the J segment 1 base; nucleotides outside the gene matches: 8. CDR1 is MGHDK, CDR2 SYGVNS, per germline. The CDR3 is 15 amino acids. CDR3 residues: CASSTGGAGTDTQYF. CDR3 nucleotide sequence: TGTGCCAGTTCAACAGGGGGCGCGGGCACAGATACGCAGTATTTT.

This chain links TRBV9 with TRBJ2-3; D possibly corresponds to TRBD2 (6 bases). The CDR3 extends over 15 amino acids. Germline loops: CDR1 SGDLS, CDR2 YYNGEE. Trimming took 0 bases from V and 5 from J, leaving 13 bases between them. DNA of the CDR3: TGTGCCAGCAGCGTAGTCGGGGGTCTCGGAGATACGCAGTATTTT. Encoded protein: CASSVVGGLGDTQYF.

The chain employs TRBV28 and TRBJ1-4; 7 nucleotides align to TRBD1. V trimming: 4 bases; J trimming: 5 bases; junction bases outside the gene matches: 4. The CDR3 totals 14 residues. The germline CDR1 and CDR2 sequences are MDHEN and SYDVKM. Here the CDR3 reads CASSSGGKNEKLFF. The CDR3 region has the DNA TGTGCCAGCAGTTCAGGGGGAAAAAATGAAAAACTGTTTTTT.

In its sample, this clone was seen once. This chain uses TRBV4-1 with TRBJ2-2, with 8 bases aligning to TRBD1. The CDR3 covers 15 residues. After removal of 2 bases from V and 7 bases from J, the junction contained 6 bases not matched to a gene. The germline V gene encodes CDR1 MGHRA and CDR2 YSYEKL. As DNA, the CDR3 is TGCGCCAGCAGCCAAACCGACAGGGGTGGCGGGGAGCTGTTTTTT. Amino acids: CASSQTDRGGGELFF.

The chain recombines TRBV18 with TRBJ1-2; D gene uncertain. V was pared by 1 base and J by 4 bases, with 10 bases between. The length of the CDR3 is 14 residues. Germline V gives CDR1 KGHSH, CDR2 LQKENI. Here the CDR3 DNA reads TGTGCCAGCTCACCACTCCCGGACCCCTATGGCTACACCTTC. Its protein product is CASSPLPDPYGYTF. Combining the CDR3 with reference TRBV18 and TRBJ1-2 gives the whole variable domain NAGVMQNPRHLVRRRGQEARLRCSPMKGHSHVYWYRQLPEEGLKFMVYLQKENIIDESGMPKERFSAEFPKEGPSILRIQQVVRGDSAAYFCASSPLPDPYGYTFGSGTRLTVV.

The V gene is TRBV7-9, the J gene TRBJ1-5; D remains ambiguous. V was pared by 4 bases and J by 1 base, with 8 bases between. The length of the CDR3 is 14 residues. Germline CDR1 SEHNR, CDR2 FQNEAQ (reference sequence). CDR3 coding DNA: TGTGCCAGCAGCTCCCCGGACAGCAATCAGCCCCAGCATTTT. It is translated as CASSSPDSNQPQHF. Full variable domain (rest looked up from reference TRBV7-9 and TRBJ1-5): DTGVSQNPRHKITKRGQNVTFRCDPISEHNRLYWYRQTLGQGPEFLTYFQNEAQLEKSRLLSDRFSAERPKGSFSTLEIQRTEQGDSAMYLCASSSPDSNQPQHFGDGTRLSIL.

This rearrangement joins TRBV6-5 to TRBJ2-7; D is possibly TRBD2 (6 bases). V shed 4 bases and J shed 3 bases, with 16 bases lying between them. CDR1 MNHEY and CDR2 SVGAGI come from the germline V gene. The CDR3 is 15 amino acids. The CDR3 loop is CASSSPAGTHYEQYF. In nucleotides, the CDR3 is TGTGCCAGCAGTTCCCCAGCCGGGACTCACTACGAGCAGTACTTC.

Concerning this clone: Other DNA sequences in this sample translate to the same CDR3. The chain links TRBV5-1 to TRBJ1-2; TRBD1 is a possible D gene (6 bases). Germline values: CDR1 SGHRS, CDR2 YFSETQ. Trimming took off 4 bases at V and 4 bases at J, with 11 bases between the two ends. The CDR3 spans 13 residues. CDR3 nucleotides: TGCGCCAGCAGCCTTACAGGGCTCTATGGCTACACCTTC. Its translation is CASSLTGLYGYTF. The variable domain in full, completed from reference TRBV5-1 and TRBJ1-2, reads KAGVTQTPRYLIKTRGQQVTLSCSPISGHRSVSWYQQTPGQGLQFLFEYFSETQRNKGNFPGRFSGRQFSNSRSEMNVSTLELGDSALYLCASSLTGLYGYTFGSGTRLTVV.

This sequence joins TRBV7-2 and TRBJ2-2, with D possibly being TRBD1 (6 bases). This CDR3 spans 16 amino acids. From germline, CDR1 is SGHTA and CDR2 FQGNSA. Trimming took off 3 bases at V and 2 bases at J, with 13 bases between the two ends. The chain's CDR3 is CASSFQGLDNTGELFF. The CDR3 nucleotides are TGTGCCAGCAGCTTCCAGGGGCTTGATAACACCGGGGAGCTGTTTTTT.

The chain combines TRBV30 with TRBJ2-3; D is unclear. The germline CDR1 and CDR2 sequences are GTSNPN and SVGIG (reference sequence). This CDR3 region has 12 residues. V lost 4 bases, J lost 0 bases, and 5 bases lay in between. Written as DNA, the CDR3 is TGTGCCTGGAAAGCTAGCACAGATACGCAGTATTTT. Protein: CAWKASTDTQYF.

This clone was detected once. Other DNA sequences within the sample encode an identical CDR3. CDR3 amino acids: CASSRQGITEAFF. The DNA for the CDR3 is TGTGCCAGCTCTAGGCAGGGAATCACTGAAGCTTTCTTT. V and J are TRBV6-5 and TRBJ1-1; a weak D match, TRBD1 (5 bases). CDR1 and CDR2 (germline): MNHEY, SVGAGI. Trimming removed 8 bases at V and 4 bases at J, with 14 bases between. The CDR3 is 13 residues long.

The chain uses TRBV11-2 and TRBJ1-5, with D maybe TRBD1 (5 bases). The CDR3 loop spans 14 amino acids. Germline-derived CDR1 and CDR2 are SGHAT and FQNNGV. Trimming stripped 5 bases from V and 2 bases from J, with 10 bases between. The CDR3 DNA reads TGTGCCAGCAGCGGGGGGTCGGGCAATCAGCCCCAGCATTTT. Translation gives CASSGGSGNQPQHF.

This rearrangement joins TRBV6-6 to TRBJ1-4; no clear D. Germline CDR1 reads MNHNY; CDR2 reads SVGAGI (reference sequence). Trimming shortened V by 5 bases and J by 3 bases, and 13 bases separated the two germline ends. The length of the CDR3 is 15 residues. CDR3 nucleotide sequence: TGTGCCAGCAGTCCTACTATGGGCTCTAATGAAAAACTGTTTTTT. Residues: CASSPTMGSNEKLFF.

Turning to this clone: The identical CDR3 is also encoded by other nucleotide sequences in the sample. The rearrangement uses TRBV5-1 and TRBJ2-7; D possibly corresponds to TRBD2 (5 bases). CDR3 length: 13 residues. CDR1 and CDR2 from the germline V gene are SGHRS and YFSETQ. V was pared by 4 bases and J by 2 bases, with 10 bases between. This chain's CDR3 is CASSAGRTYEQYF. CDR3 sequence (DNA): TGCGCCAGCAGCGCGGGCCGCACCTACGAGCAGTACTTC.